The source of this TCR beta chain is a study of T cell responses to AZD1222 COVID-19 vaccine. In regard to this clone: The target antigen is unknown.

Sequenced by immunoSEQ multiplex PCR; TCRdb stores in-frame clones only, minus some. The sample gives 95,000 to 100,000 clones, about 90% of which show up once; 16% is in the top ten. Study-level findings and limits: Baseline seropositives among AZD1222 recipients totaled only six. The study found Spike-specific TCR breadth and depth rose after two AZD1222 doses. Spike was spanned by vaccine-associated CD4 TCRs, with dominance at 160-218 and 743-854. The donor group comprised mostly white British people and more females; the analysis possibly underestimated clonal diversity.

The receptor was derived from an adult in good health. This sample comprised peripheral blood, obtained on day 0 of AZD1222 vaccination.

CDR3 loop: CASVLDRGGTGELFF. The CDR3 nucleotides are TGTGCCAGTGTTTTGGACAGGGGGGGTACCGGGGAGCTGTTTTTT. The chain carries TRBV19 and TRBJ2-2; 10 bases map to TRBD1. Trimming took 8 bases from V and 5 from J; bases not matched to a gene: 8. The CDR3 consists of 15 residues. The germline gives CDR1 LNHDA, CDR2 SQIVND (reference sequence).